The present T cell receptor beta chain was sequenced within a study of somatic mutations in cytotoxic T cells in rheumatoid arthritis. Data came from immunoSEQ multiplex PCR; TCRdb stores just in-frame clones and leaves some out. The data show about 9,000 clones, about four fifths seen once. A remark on this clone: Its antigen is unidentified.

General study points: Patients with rheumatoid arthritis showed a slight underrepresentation of TRBV07, a finding that was never subjected to any adjustment for multiple comparisons.

This CDR3 spans 15 amino acids. V lost 0 bases to trimming and J lost 4 bases; unmatched junction nucleotides: 5. Per germline, CDR1 SGHRS and CDR2 YFSETQ. The chain is built from TRBV5-1 and TRBJ2-3; TRBD1 agrees at 7 bases. This sequence originates from an adult with rheumatoid arthritis. Sequencing was carried out using CD8+ T cells sorted from blood. The CDR3 spells CASSLDRGRADTQYF. The CDR3 nucleotides are TGCGCCAGCAGCTTGGACAGGGGCCGGGCAGATACGCAGTATTTT.